One T cell receptor (beta chain) is described in this entry. Assay used: immunoSEQ multiplex PCR; TCRdb lists only in-frame clones, some missing. The data contain some 59,000 clones, 75% to 85% of them singletons. This sample was included in a study of OX40 agonist ivuxolimab in advanced cancers. Study-level background: Treatment of patients was with ivuxolimab, an agonistic anti-OX40 (CD134) antibody.

V was cut by 7 bases and J by 1 base, with 13 bases left in between. The CDR3 sequence is 15 residues long. CDR1 is MNHNS, CDR2 SASEGT, per germline. With baseline, cycle 4 day 1, and cycle 7 day 1 as timepoints, blood was sampled. The specimen was CD4+ or CD8+ T cells sorted from blood, collected in a trial of the OX40 agonist ivuxolimab. The gene calls are TRBV6-1 and TRBJ2-2; D possibly uses TRBD1 or TRBD2 (5 bases each). This sequence originates from an adult with an advanced solid tumor such as melanoma, head and neck, liver or kidney cancer. Here the CDR3 DNA reads TGTGCCAGCACTGCGTTGGGACGGAACACCGGGGAGCTGTTTTTT. It translates to CASTALGRNTGELFF.